The 26 T cell receptor beta chains below all came from one sample that was sequenced in a study of T cell repertoires in cytomegalovirus infection. TCRdb analysed the reads with MiXCR anew, one entry per CDR3 protein. The sample contains around 740,000 distinct CDR3 sequences, 35% of which appear only once. Sequences were obtained from PBMCs. These receptors came from a human donor in good health (CMV status not recorded). Some clones in this sample may be carry-over from other donors' samples.

This clonotype was observed a few times. The J gene is TRBJ2-7, the V gene TRBV28; no reliable D call. Per the germline V gene, CDR1 is MDHEN and CDR2 is SYDVKM. Trimming cost V 5 bases and J 7 bases, with 18 bases left between them. The CDR3 spans 14 residues. The DNA of the CDR3 is TGTGCCAGCAGTATCAAATATACGTCTGGGGAGCAGTACTTC. Translating gives CASSIKYTSGEQYF.

This chain links TRBV11-2 with TRBJ2-1; TRBD2 aligns across 10 bases. CDR3 size: 17 residues. The germline gives CDR1 SGHAT, CDR2 FQNNGV. Trimming at V came to 4 bases and at J to 6 bases, leaving 12 bases not matched to a gene. Written as DNA, the CDR3 is TGTGCCAGCAGCTCAGCCCCACCGGGACTAGCGAGCAATGAGCAGTTCTTC. Translating it yields CASSSAPPGLASNEQFF.

The sample holds a few counts of this clonotype. The chain combines TRBV6-1 with TRBJ2-2, with 7 bases that match TRBD1. The CDR3 extends over 15 amino acids. Germline trimming cut 7 bases from V and 7 bases from J; bases unmatched to any gene: 12. The germline V gene encodes CDR1 MNHNS and CDR2 SASEGT. CDR3 loop: CASKGTATPSGELFF. The CDR3 coding sequence is TGTGCCAGCAAAGGGACAGCCACCCCTAGCGGGGAGCTGTTTTTT.

As regards this clonotype: A read error may produce the germline difference seen at one junction end. This chain links TRBV7-2 with TRBJ1-6; 9 nucleotides align to TRBD1. This CDR3 contains 15 residues. Germline lookup yields CDR1 SGHTA and CDR2 FQGNSA. The CDR3 coding sequence is TGTGACAGCAGCTTTATCGGGACAGGGTATTCACCCCTCCACTTT. Its translation is CDSSFIGTGYSPLHF.

This clonotype has a single count. A much more abundant neighbour one base away suggests this may be a read error. This sequence joins TRBV7-8 and TRBJ1-2; D gene unclear. Germline-derived CDR1 and CDR2 are SGHVS and FQNEAQ. Trimming pared 5 bases from V and 4 bases from J, leaving 11 bases between. The CDR3 sequence is 13 residues long. The CDR3 loop is CASSPPGSYGYTF. In nucleotides, the CDR3 is TGTGCCAGCAGCCCCCCCGGCTCCTATGGCTACACCTTC.

The chain employs TRBV2 and TRBJ1-5; TRBD1 aligns across 8 bases. Germline trimming cut 7 bases from V and 9 bases from J; bases unmatched to any gene: 11. Germline lookup yields CDR1 SNHLY and CDR2 FYNNEI. The CDR3 totals 14 residues. The CDR3 DNA reads TGTGCCAGCACTCCGGGACAGGTTCAGTCGCCCCAGCATTTT. The encoded protein is CASTPGQVQSPQHF.

The sample holds a few counts of this clonotype. The V and J genes are TRBV7-9 and TRBJ1-2; no clear D. Trimming removed 5 bases from V and 2 bases from J, with 9 bases in between. CDR3 length equals 13 residues. Germline CDR1 reads SEHNR; CDR2 reads FQNEAQ (reference sequence). This CDR3 is CASSEDWNYGYTF. The CDR3 region has the DNA TGTGCCAGCAGCGAAGACTGGAACTATGGCTACACCTTC.

The V gene is TRBV7-2, the J gene TRBJ2-1; 11 bases fit TRBD2. V gave up 7 bases and J gave up 0 bases; unmatched junction bases: 14. Germline V gives CDR1 SGHTA, CDR2 FQGNSA. This CDR3 contains 19 residues. The CDR3 DNA reads as TGTGCCAGCACCCGGACGACGGGACTAGCGGTCCGCTCCTACAATGAGCAGTTCTTC. Encoded protein: CASTRTTGLAVRSYNEQFF.

In nucleotides, the CDR3 is TGTGCCAGCTCGCGGACAGATACTAACTATGGCTACACCTTC. Its protein product is CASSRTDTNYGYTF. This chain uses TRBV18 with TRBJ1-2; D perhaps matches TRBD1 (6 bases). The V and J ends lost 6 bases and 0 bases respectively, with 11 bases between them. CDR3 length: 14 amino acids. Germline CDR1 and CDR2: KGHSH and LQKENI.

Concerning this clonotype itself: The germline gene is not matched at one end of the junction; a read error may be the cause. The chain employs TRBV7-2 and TRBJ2-7; D call uncertain. Germline V gene sequence: CDR1 SGHTA, CDR2 FQGNSA. The length of the CDR3 is 15 residues. CDR3 nucleotides: TGTGCCAGAAGCTTAAGGTTGGACCGTGCGGCCGAGAAGTACTTC. Amino acids: CARSLRLDRAAEKYF.

This clonotype has only a few counts. V gene TRBV10-3 combines with J gene TRBJ1-2, with 8 bases aligning to TRBD1. From germline, CDR1 is ENHRY and CDR2 SYGVKD. This CDR3 comprises 13 residues. Trimming cost V 4 bases and J 8 bases; bases outside gene matches: 6. The DNA for the CDR3 is TGTGCCATCAGTGGGACAGGGTCAGAGGGCTACACCTTC. Translating gives CAISGTGSEGYTF.

V gene TRBV7-9 combines with J gene TRBJ1-2; D gene ambiguous. The CDR3 sequence is 14 residues long. Per the germline V gene, CDR1 is SEHNR and CDR2 is FQNEAQ (reference sequence). V was pared by 4 bases and J by 4 bases, with 13 bases between. The CDR3 reads CASSSAGEGYGYTF. For the CDR3, the DNA is TGTGCCAGCAGCTCGGCCGGCGAGGGCTATGGCTACACCTTC.

Comment on this clonotype: The conserved phenylalanine or tryptophan normally closing the CDR3 is absent here, so this likely arose from a read error. The rearrangement links TRBV7-2 to TRBJ1-5; TRBD1 agrees at 9 bases. Germline CDR1 is SGHTA and CDR2 is FQGNSA. The J segment lost 4 bases and the V segment lost 4 bases, leaving 5 bases of the junction unmatched. This CDR3 spans 15 amino acids. CDR3 sequence: CASSSTGTGNQPQHL. Here the CDR3 DNA reads TGTGCCAGCAGCTCCACCGGGACAGGGAATCAGCCCCAGCATTTG.

The V gene is TRBV20-1, the J gene TRBJ2-1; D is uncertain. The V end was cut by 3 bases, the J end by 7 bases, with 7 bases between. The germline gives CDR1 DFQATT, CDR2 SNEGSKA (reference sequence). This CDR3 has 11 amino acids. CDR3 sequence reads: CSASIRNEQFF. In nucleotides, the CDR3 is TGCAGTGCTAGCATCCGAAATGAGCAGTTCTTC.

The rearrangement uses TRBV6-5 and TRBJ1-2; no definite D call. V lost 7 bases, J lost 11 bases, and 20 bases lay in between. This CDR3 has 13 amino acids. The germline V gene encodes CDR1 MNHEY and CDR2 SVGAGI. The CDR3: CASTPDWVLGYTF. The CDR3 DNA sequence: TGTGCCAGCACCCCCGATTGGGTCCTGGGGTACACCTTC.

The chain joins TRBV7-2 to TRBJ1-1; D possibly corresponds to TRBD1 (5 bases). The CDR3 spans 14 residues. Germline V gene sequence: CDR1 SGHTA, CDR2 FQGNSA. The V end was cut by 3 bases, the J end by 2 bases, with 10 bases between. CDR3 DNA: TGTGCCAGCAGCTTGTGGACATCCAACACTGAAGCTTTCTTT. Amino acids: CASSLWTSNTEAFF.

This clonotype showed up many times. The chain is built from TRBV28 and TRBJ2-7; TRBD2 matches 7 bases. Germline CDR1 MDHEN, CDR2 SYDVKM. The CDR3 has 14 amino acids. V lost 5 bases, J lost 2 bases, and 6 bases stayed unmatched. CDR3 in amino acids: CASSPPAGTYEQYF. The CDR3 DNA reads as TGTGCCAGCAGTCCCCCAGCGGGGACCTACGAGCAGTACTTC.

This clonotype was observed a single time. V is TRBV5-6 and J is TRBJ2-3; either TRBD1 or TRBD2 may fit D (6 bases each). This CDR3 is built from 15 residues. Germline lookup yields CDR1 SGHDT and CDR2 YYEEEE. The V end was cut by 1 base, the J end by 3 bases, with 12 bases between. CDR3 sequence reads: CASSLPGAGTDTQYF. Here the CDR3 DNA reads TGTGCCAGCAGCTTGCCGGGGGCGGGAACAGATACGCAGTATTTT.

Only a few counts were recorded for this clonotype. CDR3 region: CASSQRLAGGTDTQYF. CDR3 nucleotide sequence: TGCGCCAGCAGCCAGAGACTAGCGGGGGGCACAGATACGCAGTATTTT. The V call is TRBV4-1, the J call TRBJ2-3, with 12 bases aligning to TRBD2. The trim removed 3 bases at V and 1 base at J, leaving 2 bases unmatched. CDR1 and CDR2 (germline): MGHRA, YSYEKL. CDR3 length: 16 residues.

Concerning this clonotype: A read error is likely, as this CDR3 ends without the conserved phenylalanine or tryptophan. The limits of the CDR3 on the DNA are not certain, so only TCRdb's listed CDR3 is given. The chain carries TRBV7-2 and TRBJ2-1. Termini included, the CDR3 measures 11 amino acids. The germline V gene has CDR1 SGHTA and CDR2 FQGNSA. Here the CDR3 reads CASSARNEQLL.

The V and J genes are TRBV28 and TRBJ2-2; tentative D call: TRBD2 (6 bases). The germline gives CDR1 MDHEN, CDR2 SYDVKM. Deletions cut 4 bases from V and 7 bases from J, with 22 bases between. The CDR3 is made up of 17 amino acids. In DNA, the CDR3 is TGTGCCAGCAGTTCCTTTGGGCGGGGCCCCCAGGGCGGGGAGCTGTTTTTT. It is translated as CASSSFGRGPQGGELFF.

The J gene is TRBJ1-1, the V gene TRBV4-1; D is undetermined. Per germline, CDR1 MGHRA and CDR2 YSYEKL. The CDR3 length is 12 residues. Trimming pared 1 base from V and 9 bases from J, leaving 9 bases between. This CDR3 is CASSQVANQAFF. CDR3 in DNA: TGCGCCAGCAGCCAAGTGGCGAACCAAGCTTTCTTT.

The chain joins TRBV29-1 to TRBJ1-5; D remains ambiguous. V was shortened by 5 bases and J by 1 base, with 12 bases between the two germline ends. The length of the CDR3 is 14 residues. The V gene's germline CDR1 is SQVTM and CDR2 ANQGSEA. The CDR3 is CSVQAGSSNQPQHF. CDR3 nucleotides: TGCAGCGTTCAGGCCGGGAGCAGCAATCAGCCCCAGCATTTT.

This clonotype was seen a few times. A much more abundant neighbour one base away suggests this may be a read error. This chain links TRBV28 with TRBJ2-5, with D unclear. Germline V gene data show CDR1 as MDHEN and CDR2 as SYDVKM. The CDR3 runs 11 residues. This chain's CDR3 is CDSTLQETQYF. DNA for the CDR3: TGTGACAGCACTCTCCAAGAGACCCAGTACTTC.

The rearrangement links TRBV29-1 to TRBJ1-6; 7 bases map to TRBD1. The length of the CDR3 is 15 residues. Looked up from germline, CDR1 is SQVTM and CDR2 is ANQGSEA. V dropped 7 bases and J dropped 0; count of bases not matched to a gene: 6. The CDR3 DNA reads as TGCAGCGCCCCGGACAGGAACTCCTATAATTCACCCCTCCACTTT. Its translation is CSAPDRNSYNSPLHF.

This clonotype was detected many times. The V call is TRBV7-9, the J call TRBJ2-1, with 13 bases identical to TRBD2. Germline trimming cut 5 bases from V and 2 bases from J; bases unmatched to any gene: 6. The length of the CDR3 is 17 residues. The germline V gene encodes CDR1 SEHNR and CDR2 FQNEAQ (reference sequence). The chain's CDR3 is CASSPRLAGGPYNEQFF. In DNA form, the CDR3 reads TGTGCCAGCAGCCCACGACTAGCGGGAGGCCCCTACAATGAGCAGTTCTTC.